The 15 T cell receptor beta chains presented below share a single source sample, sequenced in a study of T cell responses to AZD1222 COVID-19 vaccine. Sequenced by immunoSEQ multiplex PCR; TCRdb stores in-frame clones only, minus some. Of over 130,000 clones listed, roughly 91% are singletons. Source: peripheral blood, taken on day 0 of AZD1222 vaccination. The receptors shown here come from an adult in good health.

This chain uses TRBV5-4 with TRBJ1-1, with a possible D match to TRBD1 (6 bases). The V end was cut by 0 bases, the J end by 8 bases, with 17 bases between. The CDR3 is made up of 15 amino acids. Germline lookup yields CDR1 SGHNT and CDR2 YYREEE (reference sequence). The CDR3 sequence is CASSLEGGRGSEAFF. CDR3 DNA sequence: TGTGCCAGCAGCTTGGAGGGGGGGCGCGGGTCCGAAGCTTTCTTT.

The chain joins TRBV5-1 to TRBJ2-2; D not certain. Germline CDR1 is SGHRS and CDR2 is YFSETQ. With 0 bases removed from V and 6 bases from J, the gap between germline ends came to 9 bases. CDR3 length: 14 amino acids. CDR3 sequence reads: CASSLGQAPGELFF. In DNA, the CDR3 is TGCGCCAGCAGCTTGGGCCAGGCCCCCGGGGAGCTGTTTTTT. Drawing the rest from reference TRBV5-1 and TRBJ2-2, the complete variable domain is KAGVTQTPRYLIKTRGQQVTLSCSPISGHRSVSWYQQTPGQGLQFLFEYFSETQRNKGNFPGRFSGRQFSNSRSEMNVSTLELGDSALYLCASSLGQAPGELFFGEGSRLTVL.

This rearrangement joins TRBV28 to TRBJ2-7; possible D gene TRBD2, 5 bases. Trimming stripped 0 bases from V and 7 bases from J, with 10 bases between. CDR3 length equals 13 residues. The germline gives CDR1 MDHEN, CDR2 SYDVKM. Here the CDR3 reads CASSLWRPGEQYF. The CDR3 region has the DNA TGTGCCAGCAGTTTATGGAGACCGGGGGAGCAGTACTTC.

CDR3 sequence (DNA): TGTGCCAGCAGCCGGGACGGGGGCTATGGCTACACCTTC. Encoded protein: CASSRDGGYGYTF. The chain joins TRBV5-4 to TRBJ1-2, with D perhaps TRBD1 (5 bases). The germline CDR1 and CDR2 sequences are SGHNT and YYREEE (reference sequence). The CDR3 covers 13 residues. V lost 4 bases to trimming and J lost 4 bases, with 11 bases between them.

This chain connects TRBV2 to TRBJ2-5; D is undetermined. The germline V gene has CDR1 SNHLY and CDR2 FYNNEI. The CDR3 extends over 12 amino acids. The chain's CDR3 is CALAEQWETQYF. The DNA for the CDR3 is TGTGCTTTAGCAGAGCAGTGGGAGACCCAGTACTTC.

This clone was observed once. The chain joins TRBV28 to TRBJ1-4; 10 nucleotides line up with TRBD1. After removal of 5 bases from V and 6 bases from J, the junction contained 6 bases not matched to a gene. Germline V gene sequence: CDR1 MDHEN, CDR2 SYDVKM. This CDR3 region has 15 residues. The CDR3 loop is CASSRTGGIDEKLFF. In nucleotides, the CDR3 is TGTGCCAGCAGTCGGACAGGGGGTATTGATGAAAAACTGTTTTTT.

The genes are TRBV4-1 and TRBJ2-7; 11 bases agree with TRBD2. The CDR3 length is 17 residues. V was clipped by 2 bases and J by 0 bases; unmatched bases: 6. Germline V gene sequence: CDR1 MGHRA, CDR2 YSYEKL. CDR3 loop: CASSQISTSGSSYEQYF. DNA for the CDR3: TGCGCCAGCAGCCAAATAAGTACTAGCGGGAGCTCCTACGAGCAGTACTTC.

The chain carries TRBV18 and TRBJ2-7; tentatively, D is TRBD1 (5 bases). The CDR3 sequence is 14 residues long. Germline CDR1 KGHSH, CDR2 LQKENI. The V end lost 5 bases, the J end lost 5 bases, and 16 bases lay between the germline ends. Here the CDR3 reads CASSRSTALDEQYF. The CDR3 DNA is TGTGCCAGCTCAAGGTCGACAGCCCTCGACGAGCAGTACTTC.

The gene calls are TRBV5-6 and TRBJ1-2; D uncertain. V lost 2 bases, J lost 8 bases, and 10 bases lay in between. In germline, CDR1 is SGHDT, CDR2 YYEEEE. This CDR3 contains 12 residues. CDR3 sequence reads: CASSFGDRGYTF. CDR3 sequence (DNA): TGTGCCAGCAGCTTTGGAGACCGAGGCTACACCTTC.

The rearrangement uses TRBV5-1 and TRBJ2-3, with D tentatively TRBD1 or TRBD2 (5 bases each). The V end lost 0 bases, the J end lost 3 bases, and 5 bases lay between the germline ends. Germline V gene lookup returns CDR1 SGHRS and CDR2 YFSETQ. This CDR3 spans 13 amino acids. CDR3 region: CASSLGGTDTQYF. The DNA for the CDR3 is TGCGCCAGCAGCTTGGGGGGGACAGATACGCAGTATTTT.

The chain links TRBV5-4 to TRBJ2-5; tentative D call: TRBD2 (6 bases). Trimming stripped 0 bases from V and 4 bases from J, with 13 bases between. The CDR3 runs to 15 residues. Germline values: CDR1 SGHNT, CDR2 YYREEE (reference sequence). The CDR3 protein is CASSLGSGARETQYF. The CDR3 coding sequence is TGTGCCAGCAGCTTGGGGTCGGGAGCGCGAGAGACCCAGTACTTC.

This clone was found a few times. The chain is built from TRBV18 and TRBJ2-3; D not certain. V was trimmed by 0 bases and J by 0 bases, leaving 10 bases between them. The germline V gene has CDR1 KGHSH and CDR2 LQKENI. The CDR3 sequence is 16 residues long. CDR3 DNA: TGTGCCAGCTCACCACCAACCGGGTTTAGCACAGATACGCAGTATTTT. Encoded protein: CASSPPTGFSTDTQYF.

This clone was detected once. The J gene is TRBJ1-1, the V gene TRBV5-4; perhaps TRBD1 as D (5 bases). Germline CDR1 is SGHNT and CDR2 is YYREEE (reference sequence). The CDR3 sequence is 16 residues long. V lost 0 bases and J 5 bases, leaving 17 bases between the germline ends. The DNA for the CDR3 is TGTGCCAGCAGCTTGGGCAATCGAGGGGCTTGGACTGAAGCTTTCTTT. Encoded protein: CASSLGNRGAWTEAFF.

The chain links TRBV19 to TRBJ2-1, with D possibly matching TRBD2 (6 bases). CDR3 length: 15 residues. V dropped 3 bases and J dropped 2 bases, with 11 bases sitting between them. Germline CDR1 LNHDA, CDR2 SQIVND (reference sequence). CDR3 amino acids: CASSIAEGTYNEQFF. CDR3 DNA sequence: TGTGCCAGTAGTATTGCGGAGGGAACCTACAATGAGCAGTTCTTC.

This chain uses TRBV7-9 with TRBJ1-2; TRBD1 aligns across 7 bases. The V and J ends lost 1 base and 0 bases, in that order; junction bases with no gene match: 2. This CDR3 spans 15 amino acids. Germline values: CDR1 SEHNR, CDR2 FQNEAQ (reference sequence). The CDR3 DNA reads TGTGCCAGCAGCTTAGACAGGGGAGCTAACTATGGCTACACCTTC. This sequence encodes CASSLDRGANYGYTF.